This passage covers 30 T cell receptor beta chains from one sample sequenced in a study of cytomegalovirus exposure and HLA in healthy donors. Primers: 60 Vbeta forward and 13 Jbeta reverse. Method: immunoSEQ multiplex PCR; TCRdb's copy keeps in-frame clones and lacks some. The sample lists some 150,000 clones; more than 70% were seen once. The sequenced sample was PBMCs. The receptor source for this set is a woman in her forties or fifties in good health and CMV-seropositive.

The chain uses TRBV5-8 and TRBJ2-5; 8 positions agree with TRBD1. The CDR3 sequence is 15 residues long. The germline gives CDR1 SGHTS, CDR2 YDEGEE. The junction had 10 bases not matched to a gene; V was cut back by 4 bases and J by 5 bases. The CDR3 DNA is TGTGCCAGCAGCCGGGATTGGACAGGGAGGGAGACCCAGTACTTC. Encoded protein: CASSRDWTGRETQYF.

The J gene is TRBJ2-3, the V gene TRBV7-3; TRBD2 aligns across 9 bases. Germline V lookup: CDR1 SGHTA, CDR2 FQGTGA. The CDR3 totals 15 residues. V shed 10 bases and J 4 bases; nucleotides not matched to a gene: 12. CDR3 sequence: CATSTSGGISDTQYF. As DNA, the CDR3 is TGTGCCACTTCGACGAGCGGGGGGATCTCAGATACGCAGTATTTT.

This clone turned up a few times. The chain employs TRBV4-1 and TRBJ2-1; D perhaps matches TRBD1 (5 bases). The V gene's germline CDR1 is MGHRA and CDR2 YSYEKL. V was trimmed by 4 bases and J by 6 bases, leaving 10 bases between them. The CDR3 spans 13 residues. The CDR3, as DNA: TGCGCCAGCAGCCTTCTAGGGGTCAATGAGCAGTTCTTC. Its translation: CASSLLGVNEQFF.

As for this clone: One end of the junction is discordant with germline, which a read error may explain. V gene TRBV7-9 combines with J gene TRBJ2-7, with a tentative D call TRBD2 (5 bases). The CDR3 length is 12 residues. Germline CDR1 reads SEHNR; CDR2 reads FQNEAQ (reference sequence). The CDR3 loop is CSSSFPGYEQYF. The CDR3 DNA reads TGTTCCAGCAGCTTTCCGGGGTACGAGCAGTACTTC.

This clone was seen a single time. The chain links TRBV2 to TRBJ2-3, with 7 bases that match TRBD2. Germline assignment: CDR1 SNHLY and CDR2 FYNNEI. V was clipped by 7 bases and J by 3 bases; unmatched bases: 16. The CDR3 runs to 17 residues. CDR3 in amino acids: CASKAGSGIPSTDTQYF. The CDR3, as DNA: TGTGCCAGCAAAGCGGGGTCCGGGATCCCATCTACAGATACGCAGTATTTT.

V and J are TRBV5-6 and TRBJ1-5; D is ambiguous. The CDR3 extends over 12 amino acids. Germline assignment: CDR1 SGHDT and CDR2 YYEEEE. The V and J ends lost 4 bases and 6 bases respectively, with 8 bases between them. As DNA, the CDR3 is TGTGCCAGCAGCCGACTCCTTCAGCCCCAGCATTTT. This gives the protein CASSRLLQPQHF.

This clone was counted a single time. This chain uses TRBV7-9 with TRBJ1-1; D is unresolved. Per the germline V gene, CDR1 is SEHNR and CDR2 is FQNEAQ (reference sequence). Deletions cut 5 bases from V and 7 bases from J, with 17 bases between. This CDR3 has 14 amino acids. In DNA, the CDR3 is TGTGCCAGCAGCCCTTTACTCGAGGGAGATGAAGCTTTCTTT. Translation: CASSPLLEGDEAFF.

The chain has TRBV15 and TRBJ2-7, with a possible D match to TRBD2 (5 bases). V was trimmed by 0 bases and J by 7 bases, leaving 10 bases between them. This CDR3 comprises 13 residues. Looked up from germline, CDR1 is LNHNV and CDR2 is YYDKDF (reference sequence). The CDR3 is CATSRDLSGEQYF. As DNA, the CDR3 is TGTGCCACCAGCAGAGATCTATCGGGAGAGCAGTACTTC.

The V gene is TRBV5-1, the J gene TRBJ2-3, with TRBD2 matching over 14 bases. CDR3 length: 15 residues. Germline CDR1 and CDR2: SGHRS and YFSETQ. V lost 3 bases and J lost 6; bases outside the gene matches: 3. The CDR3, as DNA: TGCGCCAGCAGCTGGGGGACTAGCGGGAGCGATACGCAGTATTTT. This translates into CASSWGTSGSDTQYF.

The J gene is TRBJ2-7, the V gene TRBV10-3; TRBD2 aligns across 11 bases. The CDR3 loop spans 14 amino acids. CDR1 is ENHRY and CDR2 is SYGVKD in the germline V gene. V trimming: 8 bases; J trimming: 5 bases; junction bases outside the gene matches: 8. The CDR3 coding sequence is TGTGCCATCGGGGGGGCTAGCGGGAGGCACGAGCAGTACTTC. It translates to CAIGGASGRHEQYF.

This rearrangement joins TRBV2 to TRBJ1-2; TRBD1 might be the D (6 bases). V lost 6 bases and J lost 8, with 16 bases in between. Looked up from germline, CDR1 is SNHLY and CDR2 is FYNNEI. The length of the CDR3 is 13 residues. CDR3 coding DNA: TGTGCCAGCAGGATACAGGGCTCAGGGGGCTACACCTTC. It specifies CASRIQGSGGYTF.

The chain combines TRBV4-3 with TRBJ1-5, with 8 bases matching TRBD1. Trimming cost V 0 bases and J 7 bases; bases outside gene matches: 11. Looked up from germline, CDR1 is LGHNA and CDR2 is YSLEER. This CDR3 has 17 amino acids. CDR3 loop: CASSQETGDRGGQPQHF. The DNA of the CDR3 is TGCGCCAGCAGCCAAGAAACGGGAGACAGGGGCGGCCAGCCCCAGCATTTT.

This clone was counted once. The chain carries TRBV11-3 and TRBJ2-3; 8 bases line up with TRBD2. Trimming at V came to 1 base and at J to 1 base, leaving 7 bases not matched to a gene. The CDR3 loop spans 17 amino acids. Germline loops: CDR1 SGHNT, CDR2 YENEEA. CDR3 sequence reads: CASSLAGSGIGTDTQYF. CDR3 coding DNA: TGTGCCAGCAGCTTAGCCGGTAGCGGGATTGGCACAGATACGCAGTATTTT.

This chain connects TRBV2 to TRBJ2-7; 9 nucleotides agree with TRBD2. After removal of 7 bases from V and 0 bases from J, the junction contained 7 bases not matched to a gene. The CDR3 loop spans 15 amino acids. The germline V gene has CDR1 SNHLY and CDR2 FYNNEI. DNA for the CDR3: TGTGCCAGCAAACTAGCGGGCTCAAGCTCCTACGAGCAGTACTTC. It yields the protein CASKLAGSSSYEQYF. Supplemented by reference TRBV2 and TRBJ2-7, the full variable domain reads EPEVTQTPSHQVTQMGQEVILRCVPISNHLYFYWYRQILGQKVEFLVSFYNNEISEKSEIFDDQFSVERPDGSNFTLKIRSTKLEDSAMYFCASKLAGSSSYEQYFGPGTRLTVT.

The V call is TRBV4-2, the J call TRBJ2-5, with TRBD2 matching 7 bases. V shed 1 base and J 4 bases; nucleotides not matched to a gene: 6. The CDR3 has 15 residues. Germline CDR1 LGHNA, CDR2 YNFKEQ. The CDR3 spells CASSQGKAGVETQYF. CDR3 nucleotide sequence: TGTGCCAGCAGCCAAGGAAAGGCGGGGGTAGAGACCCAGTACTTC.

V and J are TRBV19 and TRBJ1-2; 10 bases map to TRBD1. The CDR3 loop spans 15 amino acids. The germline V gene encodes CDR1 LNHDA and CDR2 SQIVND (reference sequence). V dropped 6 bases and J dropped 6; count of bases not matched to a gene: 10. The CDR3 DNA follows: TGTGCCAGTAGGAAACCGGGGACAGGGGTGGATGGCTACACCTTC. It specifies CASRKPGTGVDGYTF.

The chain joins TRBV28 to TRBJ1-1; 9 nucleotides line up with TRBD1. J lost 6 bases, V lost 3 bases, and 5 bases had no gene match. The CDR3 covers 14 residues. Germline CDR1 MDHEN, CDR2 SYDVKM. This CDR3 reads CASSFGTGTPEAFF. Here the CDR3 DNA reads TGTGCCAGCAGTTTCGGGACAGGGACCCCTGAAGCTTTCTTT.

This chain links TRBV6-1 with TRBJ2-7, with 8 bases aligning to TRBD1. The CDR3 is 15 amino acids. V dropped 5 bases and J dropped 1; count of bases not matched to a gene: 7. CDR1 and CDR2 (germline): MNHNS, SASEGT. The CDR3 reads CASSKGRTGSYEQYF. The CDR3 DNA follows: TGTGCCAGCAGTAAAGGGAGGACAGGGTCCTACGAGCAGTACTTC.

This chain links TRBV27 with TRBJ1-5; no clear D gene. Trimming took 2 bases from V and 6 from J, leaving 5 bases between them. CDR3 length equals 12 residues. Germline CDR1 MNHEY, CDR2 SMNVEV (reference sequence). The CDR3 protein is CASSLNGQPQHF. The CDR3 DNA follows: TGTGCCAGCAGTTTAAACGGTCAGCCCCAGCATTTT.

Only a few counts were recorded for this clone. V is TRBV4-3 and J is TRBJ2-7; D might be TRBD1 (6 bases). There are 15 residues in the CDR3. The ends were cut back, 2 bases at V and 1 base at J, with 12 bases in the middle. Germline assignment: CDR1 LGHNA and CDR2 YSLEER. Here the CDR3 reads CASSQLDTGSYEQYF. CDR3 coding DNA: TGCGCCAGCAGCCAACTCGACACAGGGTCCTACGAGCAGTACTTC.

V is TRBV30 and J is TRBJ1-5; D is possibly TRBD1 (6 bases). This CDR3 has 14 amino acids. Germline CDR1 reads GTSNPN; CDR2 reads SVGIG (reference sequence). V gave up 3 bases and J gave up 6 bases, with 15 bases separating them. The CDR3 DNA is TGTGCCTGGAGGTCTACAGGGATGGGTCAGCCCCAGCATTTT. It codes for CAWRSTGMGQPQHF.

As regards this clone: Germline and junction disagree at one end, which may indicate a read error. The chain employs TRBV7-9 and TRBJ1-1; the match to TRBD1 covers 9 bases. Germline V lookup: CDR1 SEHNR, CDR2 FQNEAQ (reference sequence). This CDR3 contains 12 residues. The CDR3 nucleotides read TGTTCCAGCAGCTTACAGGGGGCCGGAGCTTTCTTT. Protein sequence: CSSSLQGAGAFF.

The CDR3 DNA reads TGTGCCAGCAGCCCAGGGACACTCCAAGAGACCCAGTACTTC. Its translation is CASSPGTLQETQYF. The rearrangement links TRBV4-2 to TRBJ2-5; TRBD1 is a possible D gene (6 bases). Germline V gives CDR1 LGHNA, CDR2 YNFKEQ. The CDR3 has 14 residues. V was cut by 4 bases and J by 1 base, with 10 bases left in between.

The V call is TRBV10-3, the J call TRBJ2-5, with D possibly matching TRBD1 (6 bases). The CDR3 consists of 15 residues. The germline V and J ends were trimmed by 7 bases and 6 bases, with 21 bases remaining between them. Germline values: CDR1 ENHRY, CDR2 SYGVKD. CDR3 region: CAITEGRSGEQTQYF. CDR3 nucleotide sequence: TGTGCCATCACCGAAGGCAGGTCAGGGGAACAGACCCAGTACTTC.

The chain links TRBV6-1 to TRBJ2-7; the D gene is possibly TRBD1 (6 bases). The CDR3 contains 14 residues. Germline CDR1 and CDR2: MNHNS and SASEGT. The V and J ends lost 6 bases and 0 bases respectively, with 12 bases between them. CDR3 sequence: CASSRDTLSYEQYF. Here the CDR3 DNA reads TGTGCCAGCAGCCGGGACACCCTCTCCTACGAGCAGTACTTC.

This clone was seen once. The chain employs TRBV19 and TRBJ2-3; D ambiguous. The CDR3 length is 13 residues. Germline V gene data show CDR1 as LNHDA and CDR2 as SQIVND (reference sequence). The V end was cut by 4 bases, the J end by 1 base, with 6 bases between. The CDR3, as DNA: TGTGCCAGTAGTAACTCTCGCACAGATACGCAGTATTTT. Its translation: CASSNSRTDTQYF. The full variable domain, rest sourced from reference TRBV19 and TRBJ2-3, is DGGITQSPKYLFRKEGQNVTLSCEQNLNHDAMYWYRQDPGQGLRLIYYSQIVNDFQKGDIAEGYSVSREKKESFPLTVTSAQKNPTAFYLCASSNSRTDTQYFGPGTRLTVL.

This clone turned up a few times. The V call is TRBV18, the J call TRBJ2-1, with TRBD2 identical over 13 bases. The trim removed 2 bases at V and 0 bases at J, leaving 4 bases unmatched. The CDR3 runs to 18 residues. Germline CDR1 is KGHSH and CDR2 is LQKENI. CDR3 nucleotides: TGTGCCAGCTCACCAGTACTAGCGGGGGGGTTCTCCTACAATGAGCAGTTCTTC. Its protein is CASSPVLAGGFSYNEQFF.

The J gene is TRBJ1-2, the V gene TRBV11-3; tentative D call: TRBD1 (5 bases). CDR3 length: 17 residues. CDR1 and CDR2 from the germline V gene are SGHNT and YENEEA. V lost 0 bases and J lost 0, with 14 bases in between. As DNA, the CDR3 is TGTGCCAGCAGCTTAGATCAAGGCAGGGTAGCTAACTATGGCTACACCTTC. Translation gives CASSLDQGRVANYGYTF.

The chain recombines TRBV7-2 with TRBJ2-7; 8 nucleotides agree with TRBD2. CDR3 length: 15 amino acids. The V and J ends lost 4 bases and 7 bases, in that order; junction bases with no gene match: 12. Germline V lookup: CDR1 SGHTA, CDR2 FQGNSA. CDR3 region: CASSYSSGYVGEQYF. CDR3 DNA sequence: TGTGCCAGCAGCTATTCTAGCGGGTACGTTGGAGAGCAGTACTTC.

CDR3 coding DNA: TGCGCCAGCAGCCTAATACAGGGGACGAACACTGAAGCTTTCTTT. It yields the protein CASSLIQGTNTEAFF. The chain uses TRBV4-3 and TRBJ1-1; 7 bases align to TRBD1. CDR1 LGHNA and CDR2 YSLEER come from the germline V gene. V trimming: 4 bases; J trimming: 1 base; junction bases outside the gene matches: 6. The CDR3 covers 15 residues.